A single sample gave rise to the 5 T cell receptor beta chains below, sequenced in a study of cytomegalovirus exposure and HLA in healthy donors. With 60 Vbeta and 13 Jbeta primers, the PCR was carried out. Only in-frame clones appear in the TCRdb table, and some are missing; sequencing was by immunoSEQ multiplex PCR. The repertoire holds approximately 160,000 clones, with 70% to 85% as singletons. The sequenced sample was PBMCs. All receptors derive from a man aged 18 to 30 in good health and CMV-seronegative.

J is TRBJ2-7 and V is TRBV5-1; TRBD2 matches at 12 bases. V lost 4 bases and J lost 3; bases outside the gene matches: 2. Per the germline V gene, CDR1 is SGHRS and CDR2 is YFSETQ. There are 14 residues in the CDR3. The CDR3 loop reads CASSQLAGGYEQYF. The CDR3 nucleotides read TGCGCCAGCAGCCAACTAGCGGGAGGCTACGAGCAGTACTTC.

This chain joins TRBV25-1 and TRBJ2-7, with 9 bases that match TRBD2. Germline CDR1 reads MGHDK; CDR2 reads SYGVNS. V shed 6 bases and J 0 bases; nucleotides not matched to a gene: 3. The CDR3 is 14 residues long. The CDR3 spells CASRDSGSSYEQYF. Here the CDR3 DNA reads TGTGCCAGCAGGGATAGCGGGAGCTCCTACGAGCAGTACTTC.

The genes are TRBV5-1 and TRBJ2-7, with unresolved D. V was cut by 0 bases and J by 2 bases, with 9 bases left in between. The CDR3 loop spans 14 amino acids. CDR1 is SGHRS and CDR2 is YFSETQ in the germline V gene. Here the CDR3 reads CASSLETVPYEQYF. CDR3 sequence (DNA): TGCGCCAGCAGCTTGGAAACGGTACCCTACGAGCAGTACTTC.

The V and J genes are TRBV11-2 and TRBJ1-2; the D gene is possibly TRBD1 (6 bases). The CDR3 spans 16 residues. With 2 bases removed from V and 5 bases from J, the gap between germline ends came to 18 bases. Looked up from germline, CDR1 is SGHAT and CDR2 is FQNNGV. Here the CDR3 DNA reads TGTGCCAGCAGCTTATTCGGGGGGCGCCCCTCATATGGCTACACCTTC. It encodes CASSLFGGRPSYGYTF.

About this clone: An end of the junction differs from the germline gene, which may be a read error. This rearrangement joins TRBV7-9 to TRBJ2-1; D remains ambiguous. In germline, CDR1 is SEHNR, CDR2 FQNEAQ (reference sequence). The CDR3 runs 16 residues. This CDR3 reads CSSSRLASYPYNEQFF. CDR3 DNA sequence: TGTTCCAGCAGCCGCCTCGCTAGTTACCCCTACAATGAGCAGTTCTTC. The complete variable domain, with remaining parts taken from reference TRBV7-9 and TRBJ2-1, reads DTGVSQNPRHKITKRGQNVTFRCDPISEHNRLYWYRQTLGQGPEFLTYFQNEAQLEKSRLLSDRFSAERPKGSFSTLEIQRTEQGDSAMYLCSSSRLASYPYNEQFFGPGTRLTVL.